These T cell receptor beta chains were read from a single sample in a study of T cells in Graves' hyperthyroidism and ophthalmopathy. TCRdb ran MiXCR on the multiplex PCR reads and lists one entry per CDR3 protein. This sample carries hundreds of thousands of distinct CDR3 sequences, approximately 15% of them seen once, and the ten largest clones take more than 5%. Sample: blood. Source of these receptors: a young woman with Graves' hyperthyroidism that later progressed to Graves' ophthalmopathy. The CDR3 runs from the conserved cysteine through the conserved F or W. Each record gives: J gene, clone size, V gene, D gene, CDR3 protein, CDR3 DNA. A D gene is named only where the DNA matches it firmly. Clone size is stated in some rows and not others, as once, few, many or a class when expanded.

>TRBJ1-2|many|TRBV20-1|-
CSASPEGVSGYTF
TGCAGTGCTTCCCCGGAAGGGGTGAGTGGCTACACCTTC
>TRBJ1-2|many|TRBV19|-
CASSTTGTVINYGYTF
TGTGCCAGTAGTACGACCGGGACGGTGATTAACTATGGCTACACCTTC
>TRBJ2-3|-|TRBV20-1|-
CSATGFFVKETDTQYF
TGCAGTGCAACCGGGTTCTTCGTAAAGGAAACAGATACGCAGTATTTT
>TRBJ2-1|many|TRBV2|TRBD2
CASSPLAGGPRLQQFF
TGTGCCAGCAGTCCGCTAGCGGGAGGGCCCAGATTACAGCAGTTCTTC
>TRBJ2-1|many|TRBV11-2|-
CASSLEKTSVEQFF
TGTGCCAGCAGCTTAGAGAAGACTAGTGTTGAGCAGTTCTTC
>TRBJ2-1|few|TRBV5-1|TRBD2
CASRLAVNSYNEQFF
TGCGCCAGCAGGCTAGCGGTGAACTCCTACAATGAGCAGTTCTTC
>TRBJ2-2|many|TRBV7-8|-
CASSVTTGPGELFF
TGTGCCAGCAGCGTCACCACAGGGCCCGGGGAGCTGTTTTTT
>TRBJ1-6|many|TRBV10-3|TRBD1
CATGTGYNSPLHF
TGTGCCACCGGGACAGGCTATAATTCACCCCTCCACTTT
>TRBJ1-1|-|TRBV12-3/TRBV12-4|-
CASSSTDRLDTEAFF
TGTGCCAGCAGTTCCACCGACAGGTTGGACACTGAAGCTTTCTTT
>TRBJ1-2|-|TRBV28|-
CASGQGRGAFGYTF
TGTGCCAGCGGCCAAGGACGGGGGGCGTTTGGCTACACCTTC
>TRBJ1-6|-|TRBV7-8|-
CASSFKVYNSPLHF
TGTGCCAGCAGCTTTAAGGTTTATAATTCACCCCTCCACTTT
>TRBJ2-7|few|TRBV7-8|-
CASSLARDNTYEQYF
TGTGCCAGCAGCTTAGCAAGGGACAATACCTACGAGCAGTACTTC
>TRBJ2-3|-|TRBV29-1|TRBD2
CSALGGLAGSTDTQYF
TGCAGCGCCCTAGGGGGACTAGCGGGGAGCACAGATACGCAGTATTTT
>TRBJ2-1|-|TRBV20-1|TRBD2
CSAKVAGEYNEQFF
TGCAGTGCTAAGGTAGCGGGAGAATACAATGAGCAGTTCTTC
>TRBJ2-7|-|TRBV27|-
CASRLYVGSYEQYF
TGTGCCAGCAGGCTTTATGTGGGCTCCTACGAGCAGTACTTC
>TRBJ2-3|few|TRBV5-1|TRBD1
CASRPTGVSTDTQYF
TGCGCCAGCAGACCTACAGGGGTTAGTACAGATACGCAGTATTTT
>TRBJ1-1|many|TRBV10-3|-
CASSRAGDTEAFF
TGTGCCAGCAGCAGGGCCGGGGACACTGAAGCTTTCTTT
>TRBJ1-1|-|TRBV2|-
CATEADMNTEAFF
TGTGCCACCGAGGCCGACATGAACACTGAAGCTTTCTTT
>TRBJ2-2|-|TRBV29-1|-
CSAPRNGELFF
TGCAGCGCCCCTAGGAACGGGGAGCTGTTTTTT
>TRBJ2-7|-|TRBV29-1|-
CSVFDGNEQYF
TGCAGCGTTTTTGATGGTAACGAGCAGTACTTC
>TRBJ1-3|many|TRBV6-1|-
CASISNGVPGNTIYF
TGTGCCAGCATTTCCAACGGAGTCCCTGGAAACACCATATATTTT
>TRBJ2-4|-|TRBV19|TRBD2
CASSMTSGVNIQYF
TGTGCCAGTAGTATGACTAGCGGAGTTAACATTCAGTACTTC
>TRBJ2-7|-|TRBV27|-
CASRRAGTWPYEQYF
TGTGCCAGCAGGCGCGCCGGGACATGGCCCTACGAGCAGTACTTC
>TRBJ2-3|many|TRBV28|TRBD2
CASSFSASGNTDTQYF
TGTGCCAGCAGTTTTTCGGCTAGCGGAAACACAGATACGCAGTATTTT
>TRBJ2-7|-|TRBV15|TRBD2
CATSRGSGLYEQYF
TGTGCCACCAGCAGAGGTAGCGGGCTCTACGAGCAGTACTTC
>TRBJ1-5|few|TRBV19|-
CASSARRQDSNQPQHF
TGTGCCAGTAGTGCCCGCAGACAGGATAGCAATCAGCCCCAGCATTTT
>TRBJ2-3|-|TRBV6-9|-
CASSYTRTTDPQYF
TGTGCCAGCAGTTACACCAGAACCACAGATCCGCAGTATTTT
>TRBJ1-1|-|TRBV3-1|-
CASSQDLAGGRTEAFF
TGTGCCAGCAGCCAAGATCTAGCCGGGGGTCGAACTGAAGCTTTCTTT
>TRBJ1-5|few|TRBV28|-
CASRSEGNQPQHF
TGTGCCAGTAGGAGTGAAGGCAATCAGCCCCAGCATTTT
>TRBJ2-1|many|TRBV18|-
CASSPRGGGNYNEQFF
TGTGCCAGCTCACCACGGGGAGGAGGGAATTACAATGAGCAGTTCTTC